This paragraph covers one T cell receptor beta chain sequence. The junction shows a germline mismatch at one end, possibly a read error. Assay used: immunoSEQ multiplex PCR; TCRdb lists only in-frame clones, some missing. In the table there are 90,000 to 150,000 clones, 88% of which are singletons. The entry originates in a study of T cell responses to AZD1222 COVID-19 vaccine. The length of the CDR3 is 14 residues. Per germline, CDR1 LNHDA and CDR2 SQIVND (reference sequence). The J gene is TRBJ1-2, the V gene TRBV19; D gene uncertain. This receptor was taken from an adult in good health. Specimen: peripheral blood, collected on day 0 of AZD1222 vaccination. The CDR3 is CASSPIQSNYDYTF. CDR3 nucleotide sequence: TGTGCCAGTAGCCCGATTCAGAGTAACTATGACTACACCTTC.